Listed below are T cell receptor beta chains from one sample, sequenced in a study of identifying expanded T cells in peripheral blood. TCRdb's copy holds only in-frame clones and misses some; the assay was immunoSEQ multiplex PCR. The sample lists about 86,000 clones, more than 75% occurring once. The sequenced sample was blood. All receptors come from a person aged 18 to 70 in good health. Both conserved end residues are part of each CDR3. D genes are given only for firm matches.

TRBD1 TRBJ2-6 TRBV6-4 TGTGCCAGCAGTGACTCGACAGGGGGGGCCAACGTCCTGACTTTC CASSDSTGGANVLTF
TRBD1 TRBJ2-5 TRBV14 TGTGCCAGCAGCCAAAACAGGGGGCAAGAGACCCAGTACTTC CASSQNRGQETQYF
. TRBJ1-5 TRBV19 TGTGCCAGTAGTATCGGGTCCCAGGGGAGCAATCAGCCCCAGCATTTT CASSIGSQGSNQPQHF
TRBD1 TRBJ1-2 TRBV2 TGTGCCAGCTCTCAGGGGGCAGTGACTCCCTTCGGGTATGGCTACACCTTC CASSQGAVTPFGYGYTF
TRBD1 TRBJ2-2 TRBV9 TGTGCCAGCAGCGGGGGACAGGGCACCGGGGAGCTGTTTTTT CASSGGQGTGELFF
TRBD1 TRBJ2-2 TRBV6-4 TGTGCCAGCAGTGAGGGGACAGGGGCCGGGGAGCTGTTTTTT CASSEGTGAGELFF
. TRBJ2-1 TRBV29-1 TGCAGCGTTGACTACAATGAGCAGTTCTTC CSVDYNEQFF
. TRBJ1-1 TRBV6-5 TGTGCCAGCAGTTACTCCTCACTTAACAGGGAAGCTTTCTTT CASSYSSLNREAFF
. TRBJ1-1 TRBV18 TGTGCCAGCTCACCATTAGGCGGGCTGGTCACTGAAGCTTTCTTT CASSPLGGLVTEAFF
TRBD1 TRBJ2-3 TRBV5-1 TGCGCCAGCAGTAACGGACAGGCGGATACGCAGTATTTT CASSNGQADTQYF
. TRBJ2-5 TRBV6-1 TGTGCCAGCAGTGAACCGCCAGGGTCCTGGGAAGAGACCCAGTACTTC CASSEPPGSWEETQYF